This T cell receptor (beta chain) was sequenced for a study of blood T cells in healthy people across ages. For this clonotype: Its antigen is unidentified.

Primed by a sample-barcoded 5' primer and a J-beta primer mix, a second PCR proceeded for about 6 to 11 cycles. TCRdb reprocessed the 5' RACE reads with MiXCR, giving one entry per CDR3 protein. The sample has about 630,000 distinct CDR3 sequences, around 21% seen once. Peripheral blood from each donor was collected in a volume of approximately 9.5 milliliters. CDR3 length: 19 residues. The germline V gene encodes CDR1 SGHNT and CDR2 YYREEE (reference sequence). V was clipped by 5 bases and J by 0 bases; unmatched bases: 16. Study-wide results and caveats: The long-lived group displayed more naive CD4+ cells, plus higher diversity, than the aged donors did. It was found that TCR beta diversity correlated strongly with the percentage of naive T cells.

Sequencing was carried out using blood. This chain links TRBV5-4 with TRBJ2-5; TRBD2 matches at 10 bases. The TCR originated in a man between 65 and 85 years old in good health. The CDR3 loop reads CASSQGQQLAGPYQETQYF. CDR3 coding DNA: TGTGCCAGCAGTCAAGGACAACAACTAGCGGGGCCGTACCAAGAGACCCAGTACTTC.